A selection of T cell receptor beta chains follows, all from one sample in a study of blood T cell repertoires in COVID-19. This table comes from immunoSEQ multiplex PCR, and its TCRdb copy is limited to in-frame clones, with some not included. The sample lists about 73,000 clones, under 90% occurring once. The sequenced material came from peripheral blood. These receptors originate from a woman aged 55-70 years with acute or convalescent COVID-19. Both conserved end residues are part of each CDR3. D genes are given only for firm matches. Expanded clones get a size class; other rows say once, few or many, or leave the size out.

V: TRBV7-2
J: TRBJ2-1
size: once
D: -
DNA: TGTGCCAGCACCCCACGGGTGAGAACCTACAATGAGCAGTTCTTC
CDR3: CASTPRVRTYNEQFF

V: TRBV4-1
J: TRBJ1-1
size: -
D: -
DNA: TGCGCCAGCAGCCAAGGGCCTGGACACAGTAACACTGAAGCTTTCTTT
CDR3: CASSQGPGHSNTEAFF

V: TRBV2
J: TRBJ1-6
size: -
D: -
DNA: TGTGCCAGCAGTTCCCGTCCGGGCCCCGCGGGTTCACCCCTCCACTTT
CDR3: CASSSRPGPAGSPLHF

V: TRBV13
J: TRBJ2-5
size: once
D: TRBD2
DNA: TGTGCCAGCAGCTCCCCCGGGAGGGCGCAAGAGACCCAGTACTTC
CDR3: CASSSPGRAQETQYF

V: TRBV18
J: TRBJ1-2
size: -
D: -
DNA: TGTGCCAGCTCACCGGGCGGCGGAGGTTATGGCTACACCTTC
CDR3: CASSPGGGGYGYTF

V: TRBV18
J: TRBJ1-3
size: few
D: -
DNA: TGTGCCAGCTCACCATCGGCTATTTGGAGCTCTGGAAACACCATATATTTT
CDR3: CASSPSAIWSSGNTIYF

V: TRBV5-8
J: TRBJ2-1
size: -
D: TRBD2
DNA: TGTGCCAGCAGCCCCACTAGCGGAGTCTACAATGAGCAGTTCTTC
CDR3: CASSPTSGVYNEQFF

V: TRBV19
J: TRBJ1-3
size: many
D: -
DNA: TGTGCCAGTAGCGAGACAGCGTCAAGGTTCTCTGGAAACACCATATATTTT
CDR3: CASSETASRFSGNTIYF

V: TRBV12-3/TRBV12-4
J: TRBJ2-7
size: -
D: -
DNA: TGTGCCAGCAGTTTTCGCTACGAGCAGTACTTC
CDR3: CASSFRYEQYF

V: TRBV28
J: TRBJ1-1
size: -
D: -
DNA: TGTGCCAGCAGTTTCCTAGAAGAAGCTTTCTTT
CDR3: CASSFLEEAFF

V: TRBV29-1
J: TRBJ1-5
size: -
D: -
DNA: TGCAGCGTTGCCGAGAATAGCAATCAGCCCCAGCATTTT
CDR3: CSVAENSNQPQHF

V: TRBV3-1/TRBV3-2
J: TRBJ2-7
size: few
D: -
DNA: TGTGCCAGCAGCCAAAACCTCCTCGCGAACCTCGAGCAGTACTTC
CDR3: CASSQNLLANLEQYF

V: TRBV28
J: TRBJ1-1
size: -
D: TRBD1
DNA: TGTGCCAGCAGACCTCCGGGACAGATCTCTGAAGCTTTCTTT
CDR3: CASRPPGQISEAFF

V: TRBV6-1
J: TRBJ2-2
size: -
D: -
DNA: TGTGCCAGCAGTGCACGCCACGAGACAGGTCACCCGAACACCGGGGAGCTGTTTTTT
CDR3: CASSARHETGHPNTGELFF

V: TRBV18
J: TRBJ1-3
size: -
D: TRBD1
DNA: TGTGCCAGCTCACCCTGGGACAGCTCTGGAAACACCATATATTTT
CDR3: CASSPWDSSGNTIYF

V: TRBV7-2
J: TRBJ1-5
size: -
D: -
DNA: TGTGCCAGCAGCCGTTCCTACAGTCAGCCCCAGCATTTT
CDR3: CASSRSYSQPQHF

V: TRBV24-1
J: TRBJ1-2
size: -
D: TRBD1
DNA: TGTGCCACCAGTGATTCGACAGGGGGCAACTATGGCTACACCTTC
CDR3: CATSDSTGGNYGYTF

V: TRBV15
J: TRBJ1-2
size: once
D: TRBD1
DNA: TGTGCCACCAGCTTTTCGGGACAGGGAGCCTATGGCTACACCTTC
CDR3: CATSFSGQGAYGYTF

V: TRBV7-3
J: TRBJ2-7
size: -
D: TRBD2
DNA: TGTGCCAGCAGCCCCAGTAGCGGGGGATACGAGCAGTACTTC
CDR3: CASSPSSGGYEQYF

V: TRBV4-1
J: TRBJ1-2
size: -
D: TRBD1
DNA: TGCGCCAGCAGCCAAGGGGGGACAGGGGTCTTTGGCTACACCTTC
CDR3: CASSQGGTGVFGYTF

V: TRBV15
J: TRBJ2-1
size: -
D: TRBD1
DNA: TGTGCCACCAGCAGAGCCGACAGGGGCAAGCGGAATGAGCAGTTCTTC
CDR3: CATSRADRGKRNEQFF

V: TRBV19
J: TRBJ2-1
size: -
D: TRBD2
DNA: TGTGCCAGTAGTATTTTGGGACTAGCGGATCAGATTTACTCCTACAATGAGCAGTTCTTC
CDR3: CASSILGLADQIYSYNEQFF

V: TRBV12-3/TRBV12-4
J: TRBJ1-1
size: -
D: -
DNA: TGTGCCAGCAGTTTGGACAGCTACACTGAAGCTTTCTTT
CDR3: CASSLDSYTEAFF

V: TRBV6-5
J: TRBJ2-7
size: -
D: TRBD2
DNA: TGTGCCAGCAGCCGTAGCGGGAGTGCTTACGAGCAGTACTTC
CDR3: CASSRSGSAYEQYF

V: TRBV3-1/TRBV3-2
J: TRBJ2-7
size: -
D: -
DNA: TGTGCCAGCAGCTCCCTCGGTGCGGACACTGGTAACTACGAGCAGTACTTC
CDR3: CASSSLGADTGNYEQYF

V: TRBV18
J: TRBJ1-4
size: -
D: -
DNA: TGTGCCAGCTCAGTATCAACTCGGGCTAATGAAAAACTGTTTTTT
CDR3: CASSVSTRANEKLFF